The clone carrying this T cell receptor (beta chain) appeared many times. Antigen unknown. The data belong to a study of regulatory T cells in long-lasting Graves disease. General study findings and limits: Persistent patients shared more public clonotypes (2,741) than newly diagnosed patients (about 1,000).

The CDR3 has 15 amino acids. The V and J ends lost 4 bases and 4 bases, in that order; junction bases with no gene match: 3. The V gene's germline CDR1 is MNHEY and CDR2 SVGEGT. As for time point: persistent/refractory GD, antithyroid drugs over 5 years with positive TRAb. Extracted PBMC RNA gave rise to the TCR library. HTBI primers from iRepertoire and Arm-PCR of CDR3 regions yielded the TCR beta libraries. TCRdb recomputed calls from the multiplex PCR reads with MiXCR, one row per CDR3 protein. This sample has around 400,000 distinct CDR3 sequences, with roughly a quarter found just once. The gene calls are TRBV6-2 or TRBV6-3 and TRBJ2-5; TRBD2 agrees at 13 bases. The source material was peripheral blood mononuclear cells (PBMCs), sampled when the disease was refractory, from a patient treated with antithyroid drugs. This TCR came from a female donor with Graves disease. The CDR3 bases are TGTGCCAGCAGTTCGACTAGCGGGAGGAGAGAGACCCAGTACTTC. It specifies CASSSTSGRRETQYF.